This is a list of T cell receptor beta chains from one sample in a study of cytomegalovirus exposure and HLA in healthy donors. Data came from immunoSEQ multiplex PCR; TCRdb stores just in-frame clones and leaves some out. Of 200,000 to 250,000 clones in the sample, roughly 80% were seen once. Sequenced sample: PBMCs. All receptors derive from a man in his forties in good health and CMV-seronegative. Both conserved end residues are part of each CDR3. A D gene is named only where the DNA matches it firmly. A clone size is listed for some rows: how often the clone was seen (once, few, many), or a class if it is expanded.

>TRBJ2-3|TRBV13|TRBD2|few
CASSSSGLAGGFTDTQYF
TGTGCCAGCAGCTCCTCCGGACTAGCGGGAGGATTCACAGATACGCAGTATTTT
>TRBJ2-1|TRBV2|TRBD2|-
CASMAIAGLASNEQFF
TGTGCCAGCATGGCCATAGCGGGATTGGCCTCCAATGAGCAGTTCTTC
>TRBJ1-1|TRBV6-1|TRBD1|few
CASRPGQANTEAFF
TGTGCCAGCAGGCCGGGACAGGCGAACACTGAAGCTTTCTTT
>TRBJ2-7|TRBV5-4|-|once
CASSKGVIEQYF
TGTGCCAGCAGCAAAGGGGTGATCGAGCAGTACTTC
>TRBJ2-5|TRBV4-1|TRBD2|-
CASSQGALADQETQYF
TGCGCCAGCAGCCAAGGGGCACTAGCGGATCAAGAGACCCAGTACTTC
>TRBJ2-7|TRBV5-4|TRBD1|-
CASSPRTGSTYEQYF
TGTGCCAGCAGCCCACGGACAGGTTCGACCTACGAGCAGTACTTC
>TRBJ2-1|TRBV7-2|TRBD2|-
CASSLGLAGGTINEQFF
TGTGCCAGCAGCTTAGGCCTAGCGGGGGGTACGATCAATGAGCAGTTCTTC
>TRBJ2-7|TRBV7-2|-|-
CASSLETASEQYF
TGTGCCAGCAGCTTAGAGACAGCCTCCGAGCAGTACTTC
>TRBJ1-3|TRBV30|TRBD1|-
CAWNPQGGGNTIYF
TGTGCCTGGAATCCTCAGGGGGGAGGAAACACCATATATTTT
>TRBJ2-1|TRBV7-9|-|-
CASSLRGGVTRGRGEQFF
TGTGCCAGCAGCTTAAGGGGTGGAGTGACTAGGGGGCGGGGAGAGCAGTTCTTC
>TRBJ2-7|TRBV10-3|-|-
CAINDGSTYEQYF
TGTGCCATCAACGACGGGAGCACCTACGAGCAGTACTTC
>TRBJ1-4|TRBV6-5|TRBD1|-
CASRTGTTNEKLFF
TGTGCCAGCAGGACAGGGACCACTAATGAAAAACTGTTTTTT
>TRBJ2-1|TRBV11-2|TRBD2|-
CASSSGTSGGNEQFF
TGTGCCAGCAGCTCCGGGACTAGCGGGGGAAATGAGCAGTTCTTC
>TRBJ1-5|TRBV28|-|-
CASSFEDSNQPQHF
TGTGCCAGCAGTTTTGAGGATAGCAATCAGCCCCAGCATTTT
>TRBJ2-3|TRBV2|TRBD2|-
CASSEVASGGVRADTQYF
TGTGCCAGCAGTGAAGTGGCTAGCGGGGGGGTGAGGGCAGATACGCAGTATTTT
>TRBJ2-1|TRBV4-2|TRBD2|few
CASSPTSGGANEQFF
TGTGCCAGCAGCCCCACTAGCGGGGGGGCGAATGAGCAGTTCTTC
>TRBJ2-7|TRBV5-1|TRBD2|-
CASSLIAGPAYEQYF
TGCGCCAGCAGCCTAATAGCGGGCCCCGCCTACGAGCAGTACTTC
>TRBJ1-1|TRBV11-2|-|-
CASSPVPNTEAFF
TGTGCCAGCAGCCCTGTTCCGAACACTGAAGCTTTCTTT
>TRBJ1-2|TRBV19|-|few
CASSIDIPRRGYTF
TGTGCCAGTAGTATAGATATACCGAGGAGAGGCTACACCTTC
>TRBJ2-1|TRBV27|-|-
CASSSIERGGPLEEQFF
TGTGCCAGCAGTTCTATTGAGAGGGGGGGTCCCCTAGAGGAGCAGTTCTTC
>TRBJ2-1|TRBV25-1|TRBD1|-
CASSDGQGLYNEQFF
TGTGCCAGCAGTGACGGACAGGGTTTATACAATGAGCAGTTCTTC
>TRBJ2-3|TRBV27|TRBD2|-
CATLPRMLLAGADTQYF
TGTGCCACCCTCCCCCGGATGTTACTAGCGGGAGCAGATACGCAGTATTTT
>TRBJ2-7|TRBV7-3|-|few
CASSPGRGGALSEQYF
TGTGCCAGCAGCCCCGGGCGAGGGGGGGCCCTTAGTGAGCAGTACTTC
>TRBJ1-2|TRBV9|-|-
CASSVSTEGDYGYTF
TGTGCCAGCAGCGTATCTACAGAGGGGGACTATGGCTACACCTTC